The rows below give T cell receptor beta chains drawn from one sample of a study of blood T cells in healthy people across ages. TCRdb called the 5' RACE reads again in MiXCR, with one record for every CDR3 protein. The sample holds 1.5 million to 2 million distinct CDR3 sequences, 28% seen once. Sample: blood. These receptor sequences come from a woman in her twenties or thirties in good health. The CDR3 runs from the conserved cysteine through the conserved F or W. A D gene is named only where the DNA matches it firmly. Not every row has a clone size; where given, it reads once, few, many or a size class.

.	.	TRBJ1-1	TRBV20-1	TGCAGTGCCACGGCCTCTCTCAACACTGAAGCTTTCTTT	CSATASLNTEAFF
.	.	TRBJ1-5	TRBV14	TGTGCCAGCAGCCAACAGGGTAGGGACCAGCATTTT	CASSQQGRDQHF
many	TRBD1	TRBJ2-1	TRBV29-1	TGCAGCGCCCTCCGGCCGGGACAGGGGGGCAATGAGCAGTTCTTC	CSALRPGQGGNEQFF
.	.	TRBJ1-2	TRBV20-1	TGCAGTGCAGGGGCTACTAACTATGGCTACACCTTC	CSAGATNYGYTF
.	TRBD2	TRBJ2-5	TRBV20-1	TGCAGTGCTAGGCAATCCGGGACTAGCGGGCTTCGGGGTGAGACCCAGTACTTC	CSARQSGTSGLRGETQYF
.	TRBD2	TRBJ2-3	TRBV12-3/TRBV12-4	TGTGCCACCCGACATGCTAGCGGCGGAGGGGATACGCAGTATTTT	CATRHASGGGDTQYF
.	TRBD2	TRBJ2-7	TRBV20-1	TGCAGTGCTAGAGCCCTTTACGGGGCGGGAGGTGCCTACGAGCAGTACTTC	CSARALYGAGGAYEQYF
.	.	TRBJ2-5	TRBV6-2/TRBV6-3	TGTGCCAGCAGGGACCGCTGGGCACGCGAGACCCAGTACTTC	CASRDRWARETQYF
few	.	TRBJ1-4	TRBV5-1	TGCGCCAGCAGCTTGGCCGGAGGGGCTCGAGAAAAACTGTTTTTT	CASSLAGGAREKLFF
.	.	TRBJ1-1	TRBV12-3/TRBV12-4	TGTGCCAGCAGGTCCCCCGCAGGGGTCACTGAAGCTTTCTTT	CASRSPAGVTEAFF
.	.	TRBJ2-5	TRBV20-1	TGCAGTGCTAGAGGGACCGGGAGACAAGAGACCCAGTACTTC	CSARGTGRQETQYF
few	TRBD1	TRBJ1-2	TRBV6-6	TGTGCCAGCAGTTACCCAGGACAGGGAATCTATGGCTACACCTTC	CASSYPGQGIYGYTF
few	TRBD1	TRBJ2-5	TRBV3-1	TGTGCCAGCAGCCAAGATCTAAACAGGGGAGAGACCCAGTACTTC	CASSQDLNRGETQYF
few	TRBD1	TRBJ1-5	TRBV28	TGTGCCAGCAGTTCCGGAGGACAGGTGAATCAGCCCCAGCATTTT	CASSSGGQVNQPQHF
many	.	TRBJ2-7	TRBV7-9	TGTGCCAGCAGCTTAGGGGAAACTAACTACGAGCAGTACTTC	CASSLGETNYEQYF
.	TRBD1	TRBJ2-1	TRBV7-6	TGTGCCAGCACCCGTACGTGGCAGGGGGCGGACGAGCAGTTCTTC	CASTRTWQGADEQFF
many	.	TRBJ2-3	TRBV6-5	TGTGCCAGCGCCGGGCGCTCTAGCACAGATACGCAGTATTTT	CASAGRSSTDTQYF
few	TRBD2	TRBJ2-1	TRBV20-1	TGCAGTGCTAGAGATAGCGGGAGAAGTAAGAATGAGCAGTTCTTC	CSARDSGRSKNEQFF
few	.	TRBJ1-5	TRBV10-2	TGCGCCAGCAGTGAGTCTCTCGGTCAGCCCCAGCATTTT	CASSESLGQPQHF
.	.	TRBJ2-1	TRBV3-1	TGTGCCAGCAGCCAAGGGTTGGGGAGCTCCTACAATGAGCAGTTCTTC	CASSQGLGSSYNEQFF
.	TRBD1	TRBJ1-2	TRBV12-3/TRBV12-4	TGTGCCAGCATTCTTAACCCGACAGGGCTTGGTGGCTACACCTTC	CASILNPTGLGGYTF
.	TRBD2	TRBJ2-1	TRBV5-1	TGCGCCAGCAGCTCCCCGAAACTAGCGTTCCCCTACAATGAGCAGTTCTTC	CASSSPKLAFPYNEQFF
.	.	TRBJ2-5	TRBV19	TGTGCCAGTAGTAATCCCGGAGGCCCTCCAGGAGAGACCCAGTACTTC	CASSNPGGPPGETQYF
many	.	TRBJ2-5	TRBV6-5	TGTGCCAGCAGTAATTCCGGCAGGGGGGGGAGTGAGCAGTACTTC	CASSNSGRGGSEQYF
few	.	TRBJ2-7	TRBV28	TGTGCCAGCAGTTCCCCCTCCGACAGGCCGAGCTCCTACGAGCAGTACTTC	CASSSPSDRPSSYEQYF
few	.	TRBJ1-2	TRBV30	TGTGCCTGGAGGTTGCAAGGGAACTATGGCTACACCTTC	CAWRLQGNYGYTF
.	TRBD2	TRBJ2-1	TRBV5-5	TGTGCCAGCAGCCTGCTTGTGGGGACTAGCGGATTTAATGAGCAGTTCTTC	CASSLLVGTSGFNEQFF
once	TRBD2	TRBJ2-5	TRBV29-1	TGCAGCGTTGTGGTAGCGGGACTGGCGGAGCAGTACTTC	CSVVVAGLAEQYF
.	.	TRBJ2-7	TRBV3-1	TGTGCCAGCAGGCTCGGCGGGGCCGCCTACGAGCAGTACTTC	CASRLGGAAYEQYF
many	TRBD1	TRBJ1-5	TRBV20-1	TGCAGTGCGTACAGGGGTTTCAATCAGCCCCAGCATTTT	CSAYRGFNQPQHF
.	.	TRBJ1-4	TRBV28	TGTGCCAGCAGTCCATCACCCGGGACTCCTCGATGGCGAGAAAAACTGTTTTTT	CASSPSPGTPRWREKLFF
.	.	TRBJ2-7	TRBV20-1	TGCAGTGCCCTATCGCCTACATTGAGCTCCTACGAGCAGTACTTC	CSALSPTLSSYEQYF
few	TRBD1	TRBJ2-7	TRBV28	TGTGCCAGCAGTCCCCCCGGGACAGGTGGTCCCTACGAGCAGTACTTC	CASSPPGTGGPYEQYF
few	.	TRBJ2-1	TRBV6-5	TGTGCCAGCAGTTGGTCCGTGGGAGGCACCCAGTTCTTC	CASSWSVGGTQFF
few	.	TRBJ2-2	TRBV5-1	TGCGCCAGCAGCTTGGCCTTGGATAAGGGGACCGGGGAGCTGTTTTTT	CASSLALDKGTGELFF
.	.	TRBJ1-6	TRBV5-1	TGCGCCAGAAGCCCGGATGAGAATTCACCCCTCCACTTT	CARSPDENSPLHF
few	.	TRBJ1-2	TRBV10-3	TGTGCCATCAGTGATATGGAAGGGGCCTATGGCTACACCTTC	CAISDMEGAYGYTF
many	.	TRBJ2-3	TRBV6-5	TGTGCCAGCTCTGGAGGCCTGGATGATACGCAGTATTTT	CASSGGLDDTQYF
few	.	TRBJ2-3	TRBV6-5	TGTGCCAGCAGCATTACTACTTCCACAGATACGCAGTATTTT	CASSITTSTDTQYF
.	.	TRBJ1-1	TRBV7-2	TGTGCCAGCAGCTTAGATACAGGGAGCCCTGAAGCTTTCTTT	CASSLDTGSPEAFF
.	.	TRBJ2-1	TRBV24-1	TGTGCCACCAGTGATGCGCGTCAGGGGCACTACAATGAGCAGTTCTTC	CATSDARQGHYNEQFF
few	.	TRBJ1-5	TRBV27	TGTGCCAGCAGTTTTGGAGCGACCCGCGCGCAGCCCCAGCATTTT	CASSFGATRAQPQHF
.	.	TRBJ2-7	TRBV6-5	TGTGCCAGCAGTTACGGCCTGACCTACAAGCAGTACTTC	CASSYGLTYKQYF
few	.	TRBJ1-2	TRBV6-5	TGTGCCACCAGATCGACTAACTATGGCTACACCTTC	CATRSTNYGYTF
.	.	TRBJ1-4	TRBV6-6	TGTGCCAGCAGTCGACATTCGGCTAATGAAAAACTGTTTTTT	CASSRHSANEKLFF
.	.	TRBJ1-2	TRBV4-2	TGTGCCAGCGCGGACTCTCTCGGGGGGACGGGAGGCTACACCTTC	CASADSLGGTGGYTF
many	.	TRBJ2-5	TRBV6-4	TGTGCCAGCAGTCCGACGGGGAGTCAAGAGACCCAGTACTTC	CASSPTGSQETQYF
.	.	TRBJ2-7	TRBV5-1	TGCGCCAGCGGCTTGACGGCCTCCTACGAGCAGTACTTC	CASGLTASYEQYF
many	TRBD1	TRBJ2-1	TRBV24-1	TGTGCCACCAGAGGACAGGGTGGGCACAATGAGCAGTTCTTC	CATRGQGGHNEQFF
few	TRBD2	TRBJ2-7	TRBV7-6	TGTGCCAGCAGCTTAACTCAGCGGGAACTCTCCTACGAGCAGTACTTC	CASSLTQRELSYEQYF
.	.	TRBJ2-2	TRBV14	TGTGCCAGCAGCCCCAAGCTTAGGACCGGGGAGCTGTTTTTT	CASSPKLRTGELFF
.	TRBD2	TRBJ2-1	TRBV29-1	TGCAGCGTTGCGACTAGCAGGTTAGATGAGCAGTTCTTC	CSVATSRLDEQFF
few	.	TRBJ1-1	TRBV4-1	TGCGCCAGCAGCCATTGGCCGCGGGAGAACACTGAAGCTTTCTTT	CASSHWPRENTEAFF
many	.	TRBJ2-3	TRBV10-3	TGTGCCATCAGGAGCAGCGGAGACCTCACAGATACGCAGTATTTT	CAIRSSGDLTDTQYF
many	.	TRBJ2-1	TRBV20-1	TGCAGTGCTAGAGGACTCAGGCAGGACGGGCTGATCTCCTACAATGAGCAGTTCTTC	CSARGLRQDGLISYNEQFF
.	.	TRBJ2-5	TRBV5-1	TGCGCCAGCAGCTTAGTCGACAGAAAGGAGACCCAGTACTTC	CASSLVDRKETQYF
.	.	TRBJ2-5	TRBV12-3/TRBV12-4	TGTGCCAGCAGTTTTCTTCCCTACGGGGAGACCCAGTACTTC	CASSFLPYGETQYF
few	.	TRBJ1-5	TRBV11-2	TGTGCCAGCAGCTTAGCCGGGGCTAGGAGGCCCCAGCATTTT	CASSLAGARRPQHF